This T cell receptor (beta chain) was sequenced in a study of blood T cell repertoires in COVID-19. Study context: Spain, Italy and the United States supplied samples that represented acute and convalescent COVID-19. In each case, the material was cDNA or gDNA derived from T cells, B-cell-depleted T cells, or PBMCs.

Authors' methods: Quantification of nucleated cells was approximated via reference gene primer amplification. The table came from immunoSEQ multiplex PCR; TCRdb's copy has only in-frame clones and leaves some out. V and J calls and clone size follow that table, whereas D and trimming were derived from the DNA. Counted here are 150,000 to 200,000 clones, approximately 84% occurring once; the ten biggest clones make up about a fifth. The V and J ends lost 7 bases and 4 bases respectively, with 17 bases between them. The CDR3 runs 15 residues. Germline V gene sequence: CDR1 SNHLY, CDR2 FYNNEI. Sequencing was carried out using peripheral blood. The J gene is TRBJ2-1, the V gene TRBV2; D possibly corresponds to TRBD2 (6 bases). The receptor was derived from a woman over 75 with acute or convalescent COVID-19. Written as DNA, the CDR3 is TGTGCCAGCATCGGGGGAACTGGAGTTTACAATGAGCAGTTCTTC. This sequence encodes CASIGGTGVYNEQFF.